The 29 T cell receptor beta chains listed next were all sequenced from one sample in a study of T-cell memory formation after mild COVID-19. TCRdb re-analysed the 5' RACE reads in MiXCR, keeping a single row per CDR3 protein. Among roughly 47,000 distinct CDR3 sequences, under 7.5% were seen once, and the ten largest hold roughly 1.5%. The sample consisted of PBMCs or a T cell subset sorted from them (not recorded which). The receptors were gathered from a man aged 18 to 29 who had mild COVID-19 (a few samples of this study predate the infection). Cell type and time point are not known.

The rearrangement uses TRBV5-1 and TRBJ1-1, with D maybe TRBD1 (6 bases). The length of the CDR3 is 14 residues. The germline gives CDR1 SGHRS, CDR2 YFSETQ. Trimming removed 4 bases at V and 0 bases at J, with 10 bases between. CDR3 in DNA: TGCGCCAGCAGCCGGACAGCCATGAACACTGAAGCTTTCTTT. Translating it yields CASSRTAMNTEAFF.

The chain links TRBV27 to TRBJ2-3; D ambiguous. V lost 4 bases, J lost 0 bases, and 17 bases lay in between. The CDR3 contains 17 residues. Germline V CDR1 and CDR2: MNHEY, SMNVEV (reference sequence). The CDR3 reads CASSSRSSGPSTDTQYF. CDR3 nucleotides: TGTGCCAGCAGTTCCCGATCTTCTGGGCCTAGCACAGATACGCAGTATTTT.

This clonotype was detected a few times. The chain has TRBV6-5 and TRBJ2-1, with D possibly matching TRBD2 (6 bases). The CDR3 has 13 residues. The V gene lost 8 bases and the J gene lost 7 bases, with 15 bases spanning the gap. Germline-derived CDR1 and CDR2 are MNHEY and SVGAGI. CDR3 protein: CASVTPGGNEQFF. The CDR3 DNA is TGTGCCAGCGTAACCCCTGGGGGGAATGAGCAGTTCTTC.

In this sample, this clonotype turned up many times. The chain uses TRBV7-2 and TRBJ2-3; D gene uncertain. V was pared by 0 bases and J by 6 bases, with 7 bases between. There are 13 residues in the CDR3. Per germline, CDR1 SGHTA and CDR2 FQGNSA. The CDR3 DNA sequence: TGTGCCAGCAGCTTAGCTCTAGGGGATACGCAGTATTTT. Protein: CASSLALGDTQYF.

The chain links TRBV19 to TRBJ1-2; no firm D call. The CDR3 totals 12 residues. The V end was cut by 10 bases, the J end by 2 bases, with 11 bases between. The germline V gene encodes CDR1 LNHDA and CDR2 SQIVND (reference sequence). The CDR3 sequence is CATGSGNYGYTF. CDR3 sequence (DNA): TGTGCCACCGGCTCGGGGAACTATGGCTACACCTTC.

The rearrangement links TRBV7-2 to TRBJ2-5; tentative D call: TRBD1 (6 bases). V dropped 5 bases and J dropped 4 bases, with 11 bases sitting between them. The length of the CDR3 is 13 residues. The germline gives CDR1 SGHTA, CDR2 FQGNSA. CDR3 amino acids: CASSPGQLETQYF. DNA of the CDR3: TGTGCCAGCAGCCCGGGACAACTAGAGACCCAGTACTTC.

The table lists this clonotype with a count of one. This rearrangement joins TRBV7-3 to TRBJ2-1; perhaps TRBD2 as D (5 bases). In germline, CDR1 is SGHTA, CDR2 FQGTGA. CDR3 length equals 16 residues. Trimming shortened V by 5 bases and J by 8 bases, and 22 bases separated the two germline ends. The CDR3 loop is CASSPSIRGLAHEQFF. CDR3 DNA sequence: TGTGCCAGCAGCCCATCTATTCGCGGGCTAGCACATGAGCAGTTCTTC.

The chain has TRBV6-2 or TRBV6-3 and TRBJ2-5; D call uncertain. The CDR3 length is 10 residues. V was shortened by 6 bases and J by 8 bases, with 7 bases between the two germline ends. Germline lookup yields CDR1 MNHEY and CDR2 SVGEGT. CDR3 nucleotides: TGTGCCAGCAGAGGGTTTACCCAGTACTTC. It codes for CASRGFTQYF.

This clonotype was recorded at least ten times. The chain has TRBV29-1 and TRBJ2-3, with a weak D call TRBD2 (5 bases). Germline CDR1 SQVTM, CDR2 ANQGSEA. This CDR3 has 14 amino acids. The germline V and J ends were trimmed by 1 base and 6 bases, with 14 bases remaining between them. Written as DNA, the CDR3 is TGCAGCGTTGAAGTCTCAATGGGGAGTGATACGCAGTATTTT. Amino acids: CSVEVSMGSDTQYF.

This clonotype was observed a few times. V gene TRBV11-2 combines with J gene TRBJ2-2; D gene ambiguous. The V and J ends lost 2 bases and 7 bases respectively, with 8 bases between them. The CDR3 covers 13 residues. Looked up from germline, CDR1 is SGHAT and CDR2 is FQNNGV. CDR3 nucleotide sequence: TGTGCCAGCAGCTTAAATCAGGACGGGGAGCTGTTTTTT. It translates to CASSLNQDGELFF.

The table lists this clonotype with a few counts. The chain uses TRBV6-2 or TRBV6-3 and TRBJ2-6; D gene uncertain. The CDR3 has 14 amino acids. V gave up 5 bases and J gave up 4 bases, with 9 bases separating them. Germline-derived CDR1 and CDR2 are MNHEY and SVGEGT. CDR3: CASSHPQGANVLTF. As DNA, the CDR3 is TGTGCCAGCAGTCATCCTCAGGGGGCCAACGTCCTGACTTTC.

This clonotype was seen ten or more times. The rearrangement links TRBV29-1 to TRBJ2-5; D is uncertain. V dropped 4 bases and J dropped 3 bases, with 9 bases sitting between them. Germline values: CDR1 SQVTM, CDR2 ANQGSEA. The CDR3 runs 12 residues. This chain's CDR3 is CSVVSSKETQYF. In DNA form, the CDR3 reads TGCAGCGTTGTATCCAGCAAAGAGACCCAGTACTTC.

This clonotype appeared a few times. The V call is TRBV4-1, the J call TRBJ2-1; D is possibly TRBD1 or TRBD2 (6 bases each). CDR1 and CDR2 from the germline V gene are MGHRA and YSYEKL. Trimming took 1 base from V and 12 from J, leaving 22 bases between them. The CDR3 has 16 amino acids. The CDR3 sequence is CASSQGSARGPLGQFF. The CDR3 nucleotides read TGCGCCAGCAGCCAAGGGTCCGCACGGGGGCCCCTGGGGCAGTTCTTC.

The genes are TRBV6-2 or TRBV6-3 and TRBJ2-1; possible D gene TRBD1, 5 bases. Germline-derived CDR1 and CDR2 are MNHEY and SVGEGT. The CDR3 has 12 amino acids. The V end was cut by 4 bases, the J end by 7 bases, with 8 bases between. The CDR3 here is CASSSRTNEQFF. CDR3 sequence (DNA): TGTGCCAGCAGTTCTCGGACAAATGAGCAGTTCTTC.

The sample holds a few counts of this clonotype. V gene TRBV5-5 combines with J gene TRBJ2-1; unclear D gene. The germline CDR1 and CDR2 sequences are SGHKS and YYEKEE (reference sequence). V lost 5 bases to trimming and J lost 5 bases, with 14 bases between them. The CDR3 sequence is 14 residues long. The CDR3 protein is CASRSQAAHNEQFF. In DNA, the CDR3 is TGTGCCAGCAGGTCCCAGGCGGCCCACAATGAGCAGTTCTTC.

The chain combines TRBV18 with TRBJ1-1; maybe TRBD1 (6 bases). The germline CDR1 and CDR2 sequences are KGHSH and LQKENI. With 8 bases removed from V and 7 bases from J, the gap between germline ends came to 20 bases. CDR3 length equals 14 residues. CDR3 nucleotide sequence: TGTGCCAGCGGAAAGGAAGGAAGGGGGGTTGAAGCTTTCTTT. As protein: CASGKEGRGVEAFF.

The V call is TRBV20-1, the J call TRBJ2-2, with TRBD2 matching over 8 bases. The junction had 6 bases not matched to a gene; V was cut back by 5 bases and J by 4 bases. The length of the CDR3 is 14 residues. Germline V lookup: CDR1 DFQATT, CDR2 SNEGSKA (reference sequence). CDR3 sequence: CSALDSGITGELFF. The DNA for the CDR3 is TGCAGTGCTCTAGATAGCGGGATCACCGGGGAGCTGTTTTTT.

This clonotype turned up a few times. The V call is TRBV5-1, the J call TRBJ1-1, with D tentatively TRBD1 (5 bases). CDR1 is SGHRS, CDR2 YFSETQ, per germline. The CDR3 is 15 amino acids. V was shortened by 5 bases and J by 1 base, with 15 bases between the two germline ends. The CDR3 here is CASRSQQDSNTEAFF. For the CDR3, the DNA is TGCGCCAGCAGATCTCAACAGGATTCGAACACTGAAGCTTTCTTT.

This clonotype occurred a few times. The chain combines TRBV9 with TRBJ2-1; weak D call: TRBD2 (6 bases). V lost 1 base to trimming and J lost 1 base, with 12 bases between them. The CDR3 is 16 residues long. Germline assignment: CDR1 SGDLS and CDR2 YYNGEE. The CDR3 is CASSVQGLRSYNEQFF. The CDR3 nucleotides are TGTGCCAGCAGCGTACAGGGACTTCGGTCCTACAATGAGCAGTTCTTC.

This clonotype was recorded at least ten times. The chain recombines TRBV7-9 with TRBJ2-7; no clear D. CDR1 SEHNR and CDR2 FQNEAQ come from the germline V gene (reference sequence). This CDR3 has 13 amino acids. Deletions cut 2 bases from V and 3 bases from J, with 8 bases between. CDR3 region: CASSLSQNYEQYV. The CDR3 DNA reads TGTGCCAGCAGCTTATCACAGAACTACGAGCAGTACGTC.

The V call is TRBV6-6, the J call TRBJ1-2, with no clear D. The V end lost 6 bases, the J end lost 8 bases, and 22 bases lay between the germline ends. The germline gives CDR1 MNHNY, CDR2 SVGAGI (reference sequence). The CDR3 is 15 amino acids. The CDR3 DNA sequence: TGTGCCAGCAGCCCACGGGAGGGTTCCCTGTCGGGCTACACCTTC. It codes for CASSPREGSLSGYTF.

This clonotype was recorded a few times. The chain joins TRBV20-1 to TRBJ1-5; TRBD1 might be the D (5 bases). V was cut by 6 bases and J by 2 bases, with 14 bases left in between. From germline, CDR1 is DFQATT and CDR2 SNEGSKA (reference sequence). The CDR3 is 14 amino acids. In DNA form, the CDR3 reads TGCAGTGCCCTACTAGGAGGGGGCAATCAGCCCCAGCATTTT. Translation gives CSALLGGGNQPQHF.

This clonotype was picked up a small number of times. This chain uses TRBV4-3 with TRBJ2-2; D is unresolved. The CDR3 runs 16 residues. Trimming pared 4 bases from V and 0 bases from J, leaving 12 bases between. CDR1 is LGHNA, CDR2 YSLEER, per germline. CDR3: CASSRTPGTNTGELFF. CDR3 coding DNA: TGCGCCAGCAGCCGGACCCCCGGAACGAACACCGGGGAGCTGTTTTTT.

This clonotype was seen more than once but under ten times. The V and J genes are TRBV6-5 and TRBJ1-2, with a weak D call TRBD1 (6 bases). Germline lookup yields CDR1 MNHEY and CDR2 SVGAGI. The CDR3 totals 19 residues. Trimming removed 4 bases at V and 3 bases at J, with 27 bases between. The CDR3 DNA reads TGTGCCAGCAGTTCGGGGTCCGCGGACAGCGAAGGTTGGGACTATGGCTACACCTTC. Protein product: CASSSGSADSEGWDYGYTF.

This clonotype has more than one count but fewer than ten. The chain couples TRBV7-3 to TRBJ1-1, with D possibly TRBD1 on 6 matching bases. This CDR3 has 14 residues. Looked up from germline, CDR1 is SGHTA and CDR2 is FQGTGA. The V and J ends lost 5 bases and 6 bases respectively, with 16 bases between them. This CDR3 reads CASSANTGTSEAFF. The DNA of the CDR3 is TGTGCCAGCAGCGCAAATACAGGGACATCTGAAGCTTTCTTT.

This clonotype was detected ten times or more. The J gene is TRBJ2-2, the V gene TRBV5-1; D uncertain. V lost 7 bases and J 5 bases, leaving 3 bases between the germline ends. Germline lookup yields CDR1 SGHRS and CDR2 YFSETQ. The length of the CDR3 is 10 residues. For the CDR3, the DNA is TGCGCCAGCGGGACCGGGGAGCTGTTTTTT. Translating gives CASGTGELFF.

The CDR3 here is CASTEQGSNTGELFF. CDR3 DNA sequence: TGTGCCAGCACCGAACAGGGTTCGAACACCGGGGAGCTGTTTTTT. The chain is built from TRBV2 and TRBJ2-2, with a possible D match to TRBD1 (6 bases). The CDR3 totals 15 residues. Deletions cut 7 bases from V and 0 bases from J, with 12 bases between. CDR1 is SNHLY, CDR2 FYNNEI, per germline.

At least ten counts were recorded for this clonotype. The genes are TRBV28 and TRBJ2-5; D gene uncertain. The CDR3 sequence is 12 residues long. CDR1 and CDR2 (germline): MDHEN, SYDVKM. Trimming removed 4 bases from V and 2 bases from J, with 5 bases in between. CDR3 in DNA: TGTGCCAGCAGTTACGCTCAAGAGACCCAGTACTTC. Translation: CASSYAQETQYF.

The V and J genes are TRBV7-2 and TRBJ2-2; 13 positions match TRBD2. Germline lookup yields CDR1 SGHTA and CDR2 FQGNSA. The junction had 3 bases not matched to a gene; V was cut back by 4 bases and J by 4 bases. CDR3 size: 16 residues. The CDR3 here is CASSSWTSGGTGELFF. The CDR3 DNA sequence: TGTGCCAGCAGCTCCTGGACTAGCGGGGGCACCGGGGAGCTGTTTTTT.